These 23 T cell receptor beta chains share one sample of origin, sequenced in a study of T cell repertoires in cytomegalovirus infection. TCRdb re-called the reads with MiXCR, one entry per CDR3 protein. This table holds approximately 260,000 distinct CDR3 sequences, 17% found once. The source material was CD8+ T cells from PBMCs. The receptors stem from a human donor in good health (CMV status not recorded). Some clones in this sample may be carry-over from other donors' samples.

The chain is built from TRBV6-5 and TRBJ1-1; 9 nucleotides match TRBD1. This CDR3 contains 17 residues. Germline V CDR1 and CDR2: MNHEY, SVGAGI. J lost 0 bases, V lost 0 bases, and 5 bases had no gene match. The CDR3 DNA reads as TGTGCCAGCAGTTACTCGTCAACAGGGGGCTTGAACACTGAAGCTTTCTTT. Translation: CASSYSSTGGLNTEAFF.

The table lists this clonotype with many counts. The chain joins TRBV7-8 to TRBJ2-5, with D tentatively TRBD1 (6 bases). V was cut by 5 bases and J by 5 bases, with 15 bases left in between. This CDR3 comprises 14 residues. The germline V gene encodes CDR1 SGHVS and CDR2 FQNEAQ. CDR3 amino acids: CASSGTGTPETQYF. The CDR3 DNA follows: TGTGCCAGCAGCGGAACCGGGACACCCGAGACCCAGTACTTC.

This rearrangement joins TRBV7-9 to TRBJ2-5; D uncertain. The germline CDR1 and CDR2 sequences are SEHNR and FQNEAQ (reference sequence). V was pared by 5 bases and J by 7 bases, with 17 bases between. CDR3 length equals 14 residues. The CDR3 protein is CASSPVGSPGTQYF. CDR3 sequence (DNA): TGTGCCAGCAGCCCCGTCGGGTCTCCGGGGACCCAGTACTTC.

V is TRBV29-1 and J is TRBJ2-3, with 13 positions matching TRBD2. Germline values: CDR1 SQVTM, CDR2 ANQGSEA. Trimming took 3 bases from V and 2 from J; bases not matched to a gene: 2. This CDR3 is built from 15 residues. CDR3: CSVETSGGYTDTQYF. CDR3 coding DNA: TGCAGCGTTGAGACTAGCGGGGGGTACACAGATACGCAGTATTTT.

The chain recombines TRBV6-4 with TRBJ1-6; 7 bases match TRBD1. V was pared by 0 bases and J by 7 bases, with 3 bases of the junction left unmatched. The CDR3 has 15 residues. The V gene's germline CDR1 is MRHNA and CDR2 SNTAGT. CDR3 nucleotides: TGTGCCAGCAGTGACTCCGGGACAGCAAATTCACCCCTCCACTTT. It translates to CASSDSGTANSPLHF.

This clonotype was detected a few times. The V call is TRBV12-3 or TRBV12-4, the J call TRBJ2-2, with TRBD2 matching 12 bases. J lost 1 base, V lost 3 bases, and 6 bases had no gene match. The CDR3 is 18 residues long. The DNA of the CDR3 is TGTGCCAGCAGTTTTACGACTAGCGGGGGCGGGAACACCGGGGAGCTGTTTTTT. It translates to CASSFTTSGGGNTGELFF.

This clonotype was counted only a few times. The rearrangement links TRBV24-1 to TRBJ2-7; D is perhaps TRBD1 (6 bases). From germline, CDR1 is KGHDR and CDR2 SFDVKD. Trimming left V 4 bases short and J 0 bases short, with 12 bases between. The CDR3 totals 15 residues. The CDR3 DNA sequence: TGTGCCACCAGTGACAGGACAGCTAGCTCCTACGAGCAGTACTTC. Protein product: CATSDRTASSYEQYF.

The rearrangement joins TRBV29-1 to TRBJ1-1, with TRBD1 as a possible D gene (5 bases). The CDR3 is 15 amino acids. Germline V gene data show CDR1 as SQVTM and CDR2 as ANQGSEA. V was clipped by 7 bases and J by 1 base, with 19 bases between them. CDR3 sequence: CSGIDPGLSNTEAFF. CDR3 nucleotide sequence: TGCAGCGGGATTGATCCGGGACTATCGAACACTGAAGCTTTCTTT.

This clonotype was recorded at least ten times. The CDR3 here is CASSLNSVARYEQYF. The CDR3 DNA reads as TGTGCCAGCAGCTTAAATTCGGTGGCCCGCTACGAGCAGTACTTC. J is TRBJ2-7 and V is TRBV7-2, with D hard to call. The length of the CDR3 is 15 residues. The germline CDR1 and CDR2 sequences are SGHTA and FQGNSA. V lost 2 bases to trimming and J lost 3 bases, with 14 bases between them.

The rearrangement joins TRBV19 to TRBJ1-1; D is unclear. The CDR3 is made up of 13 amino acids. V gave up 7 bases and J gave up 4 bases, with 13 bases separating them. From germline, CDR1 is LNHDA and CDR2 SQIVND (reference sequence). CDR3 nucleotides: TGTGCCAGTATTGAGACCCCCGGCACTGAAGCTTTCTTT. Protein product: CASIETPGTEAFF.

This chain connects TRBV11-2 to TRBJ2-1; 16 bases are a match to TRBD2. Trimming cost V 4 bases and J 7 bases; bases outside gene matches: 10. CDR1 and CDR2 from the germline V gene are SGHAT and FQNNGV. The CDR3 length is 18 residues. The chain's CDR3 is CASSSPGLAGGLFNEQFF. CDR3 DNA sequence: TGTGCCAGCAGCTCTCCGGGACTAGCGGGGGGGCTGTTTAATGAGCAGTTCTTC. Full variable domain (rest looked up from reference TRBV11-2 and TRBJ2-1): EAGVAQSPRYKIIEKRQSVAFWCNPISGHATLYWYQQILGQGPKLLIQFQNNGVVDDSQLPKDRFSAERLKGVDSTLKIQPAKLEDSAVYLCASSSPGLAGGLFNEQFFGPGTRLTVL.

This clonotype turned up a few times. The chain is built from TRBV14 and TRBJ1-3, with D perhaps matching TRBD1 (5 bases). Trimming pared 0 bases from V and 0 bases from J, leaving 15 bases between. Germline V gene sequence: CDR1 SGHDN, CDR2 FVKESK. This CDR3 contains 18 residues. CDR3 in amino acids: CASSQDNWDASSGNTIYF. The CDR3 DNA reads TGTGCCAGCAGCCAAGATAACTGGGACGCCTCCTCTGGAAACACCATATATTTT.

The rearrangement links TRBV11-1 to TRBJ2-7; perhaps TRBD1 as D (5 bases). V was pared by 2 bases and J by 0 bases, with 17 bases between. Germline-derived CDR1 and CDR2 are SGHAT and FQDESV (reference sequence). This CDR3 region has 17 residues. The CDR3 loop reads CASSLSRARGISYEQYF. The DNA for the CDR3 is TGTGCCAGCAGCTTATCCAGGGCCCGCGGAATCTCCTACGAGCAGTACTTC.

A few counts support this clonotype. CDR3 amino acids: CASSLSPGLIYEQYF. CDR3 sequence (DNA): TGTGCCAGCAGCCTTAGTCCGGGGTTGATCTACGAGCAGTACTTC. The V and J genes are TRBV7-6 and TRBJ2-7, with D possibly TRBD2 on 5 matching bases. This CDR3 region has 15 residues. Germline-derived CDR1 and CDR2 are SGHVS and FNYEAQ. V shed 5 bases and J shed 3 bases, with 17 bases lying between them. Full variable domain (remainder filled in from reference TRBV7-6 and TRBJ2-7): GAGVSQSPRYKVTKRGQDVALRCDPISGHVSLYWYRQALGQGPEFLTYFNYEAQQDKSGLPNDRFSAERPEGSISTLTIQRTEQRDSAMYRCASSLSPGLIYEQYFGPGTRLTVT.

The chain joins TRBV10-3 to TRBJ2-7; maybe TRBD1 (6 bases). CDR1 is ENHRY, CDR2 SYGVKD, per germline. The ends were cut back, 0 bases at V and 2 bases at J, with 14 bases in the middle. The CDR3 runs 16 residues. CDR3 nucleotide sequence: TGTGCCATCAGTGAGTCATTGACGGGACACCCCTACGAGCAGTACTTC. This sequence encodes CAISESLTGHPYEQYF.

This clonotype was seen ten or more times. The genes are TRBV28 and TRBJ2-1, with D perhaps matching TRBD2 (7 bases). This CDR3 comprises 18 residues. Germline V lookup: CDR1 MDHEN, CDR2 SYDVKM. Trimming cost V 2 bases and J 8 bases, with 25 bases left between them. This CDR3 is CASSLEFLGGGSWDEQFF. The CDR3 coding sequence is TGTGCCAGCAGTTTAGAATTTTTGGGGGGGGGCTCTTGGGATGAGCAGTTCTTC.

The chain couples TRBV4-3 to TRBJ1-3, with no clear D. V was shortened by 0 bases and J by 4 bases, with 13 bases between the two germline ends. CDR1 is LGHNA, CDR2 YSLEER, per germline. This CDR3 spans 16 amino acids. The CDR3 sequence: CASSQDAGSRGNTIYF. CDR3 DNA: TGCGCCAGCAGCCAAGATGCCGGGAGCAGAGGAAACACCATATATTTT.

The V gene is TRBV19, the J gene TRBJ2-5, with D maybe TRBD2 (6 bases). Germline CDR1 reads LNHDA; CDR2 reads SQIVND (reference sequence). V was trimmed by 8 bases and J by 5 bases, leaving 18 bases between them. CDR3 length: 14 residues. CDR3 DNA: TGTGCCAGTGGCGGGGTATATGGACCGGAGACCCAGTACTTC. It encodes CASGGVYGPETQYF.

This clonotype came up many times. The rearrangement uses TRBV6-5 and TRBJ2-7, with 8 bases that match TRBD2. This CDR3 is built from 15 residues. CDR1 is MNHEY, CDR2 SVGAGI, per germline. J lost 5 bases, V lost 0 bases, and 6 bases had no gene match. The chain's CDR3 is CASSYSSSSGDEQYF. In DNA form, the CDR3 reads TGTGCCAGCAGTTACTCCTCGAGTAGCGGGGACGAGCAGTACTTC.

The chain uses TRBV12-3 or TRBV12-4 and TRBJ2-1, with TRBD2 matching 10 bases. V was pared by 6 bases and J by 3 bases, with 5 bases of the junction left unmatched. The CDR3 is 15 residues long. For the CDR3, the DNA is TGTGCCAGCAGAGAAACTAGCGGGGACTACAATGAGCAGTTCTTC. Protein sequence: CASRETSGDYNEQFF.

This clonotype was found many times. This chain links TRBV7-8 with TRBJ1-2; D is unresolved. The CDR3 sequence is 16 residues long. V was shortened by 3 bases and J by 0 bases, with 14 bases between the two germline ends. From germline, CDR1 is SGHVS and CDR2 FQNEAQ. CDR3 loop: CASSFTGDGANYGYTF. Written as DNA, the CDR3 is TGTGCCAGCAGCTTTACGGGAGACGGAGCTAACTATGGCTACACCTTC.

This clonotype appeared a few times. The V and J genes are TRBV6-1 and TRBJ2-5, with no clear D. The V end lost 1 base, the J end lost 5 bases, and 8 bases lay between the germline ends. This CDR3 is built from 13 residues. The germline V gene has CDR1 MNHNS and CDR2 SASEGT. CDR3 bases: TGTGCCAGCAGTGAAGGGTCAATGGAGACCCAGTACTTC. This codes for CASSEGSMETQYF.

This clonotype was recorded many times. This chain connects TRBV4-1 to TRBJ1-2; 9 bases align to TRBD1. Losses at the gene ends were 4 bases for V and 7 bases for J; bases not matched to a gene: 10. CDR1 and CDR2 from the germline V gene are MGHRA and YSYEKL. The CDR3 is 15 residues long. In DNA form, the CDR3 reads TGCGCCAGCAGCCCAGAAACGGGACAGGGTTTTGGCTACACCTTC. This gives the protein CASSPETGQGFGYTF.